This entry features one TCR beta chain sequence. V dropped 5 bases and J dropped 5; count of bases not matched to a gene: 10. This CDR3 is built from 15 residues. Germline assignment: CDR1 MNHEY and CDR2 SVGAGI. The entry originates in a study of shared T cell receptors in the human thymus. The data were produced by immunoSEQ multiplex PCR, yet TCRdb's version contains in-frame clones alone and is incomplete. The sample lists around 730,000 clones; approximately 85% were seen once. The same sample was also used in a study of human thymus T cells.

This receptor was taken from a girl under two years old with a congenital heart defect. The V call is TRBV6-5, the J call TRBJ2-3; TRBD1 matches at 7 bases. The sample consisted of thymocytes. The CDR3 is CASSTRTGVLDTQYF. As DNA, the CDR3 is TGTGCCAGCAGTACTCGGACAGGCGTTTTAGATACGCAGTATTTT.